Below, 24 T cell receptor beta chains from the same sample are listed, as sequenced in a study of blood T cell repertoires in COVID-19. This table comes from immunoSEQ multiplex PCR, and its TCRdb copy is limited to in-frame clones, with some not included. The repertoire includes around 450,000 clones, approximately 90% of them detected once, and roughly 2% sits in the top ten. The sample comprised PBMCs or T cells enriched from blood (not recorded which). The receptors come from a woman under 30 with acute COVID-19.

This clone was found once. The rearrangement uses TRBV2 and TRBJ2-7; 12 nucleotides align to TRBD2. Trimming removed 3 bases from V and 2 bases from J; junction bases left unmatched: 5. CDR1 is SNHLY, CDR2 FYNNEI, per germline. This CDR3 has 16 amino acids. CDR3 residues: CASSDKGLAGPYEQYF. The CDR3 DNA reads TGTGCCAGCAGTGATAAGGGACTAGCGGGTCCCTACGAGCAGTACTTC.

The V and J genes are TRBV4-1 and TRBJ2-1; a possible D gene is TRBD2 (6 bases). CDR1 is MGHRA, CDR2 YSYEKL, per germline. This CDR3 region has 17 residues. The germline V and J ends were trimmed by 2 bases and 2 bases, with 16 bases remaining between them. The DNA of the CDR3 is TGCGCCAGCAGCCAAAGCGGCGGTGCGGGGCCCTACAATGAGCAGTTCTTC. Translating gives CASSQSGGAGPYNEQFF.

The chain uses TRBV30 and TRBJ1-5; the match to TRBD1 covers 8 bases. The germline V gene has CDR1 GTSNPN and CDR2 SVGIG (reference sequence). V was clipped by 0 bases and J by 2 bases; unmatched bases: 3. The CDR3 loop spans 15 amino acids. In nucleotides, the CDR3 is TGTGCCTGGAGTGTACAGGGACAGGGCAATCAGCCCCAGCATTTT. It specifies CAWSVQGQGNQPQHF.

The chain combines TRBV6-5 with TRBJ1-1, with no clear D. The CDR3 is 12 amino acids. In germline, CDR1 is MNHEY, CDR2 SVGAGI. V was pared by 8 bases and J by 5 bases, with 12 bases between. CDR3 in DNA: TGTGCCAGCTTGAGGAGTGGGACTGAAGCTTTCTTT. Translated: CASLRSGTEAFF.

V is TRBV3-1 (or the pseudogene TRBV3-2) and J is TRBJ2-1; TRBD2 might be the D (6 bases). The CDR3 contains 14 residues. V lost 0 bases, J lost 9 bases, and 12 bases lay in between. Germline CDR1 and CDR2: LGHDT and YNNKEL (reference sequence). This CDR3 reads CASSQDPLGGEQFF. DNA for the CDR3: TGTGCCAGCAGCCAAGATCCTTTGGGGGGTGAGCAGTTCTTC.

This chain connects TRBV5-4 to TRBJ1-4; no definite D call. Germline V lookup: CDR1 SGHNT, CDR2 YYREEE (reference sequence). V lost 0 bases and J 4 bases, leaving 4 bases between the germline ends. This CDR3 spans 13 amino acids. The CDR3 loop is CASSLANNEKLFF. The CDR3 DNA is TGTGCCAGCAGCTTGGCTAATAATGAAAAACTGTTTTTT. Full variable domain (missing parts from reference TRBV5-4 and TRBJ1-4): ETGVTQSPTHLIKTRGQQVTLRCSSQSGHNTVSWYQQALGQGPQFIFQYYREEENGRGNFPPRFSGLQFPNYSSELNVNALELDDSALYLCASSLANNEKLFFGSGTQLSVL.

V and J are TRBV11-2 and TRBJ1-3, with D possibly matching TRBD1 (5 bases). The CDR3 extends over 17 amino acids. The V gene lost 4 bases and the J gene lost 0 bases, with 16 bases spanning the gap. The germline V gene encodes CDR1 SGHAT and CDR2 FQNNGV. The CDR3 loop is CASSSRDSYVSGNTIYF. The CDR3 DNA follows: TGTGCCAGCAGCTCCCGGGACTCTTACGTCTCTGGAAACACCATATATTTT.

This clone was detected only a few times. The chain is built from TRBV11-2 and TRBJ1-1; D remains unclear. Between the trimmed V and J ends, which lost 6 bases and 0 bases, there was a span of 11 bases. The length of the CDR3 is 14 residues. Germline values: CDR1 SGHAT, CDR2 FQNNGV. CDR3 region: CASRAFGVNTEAFF. In nucleotides, the CDR3 is TGTGCCAGCAGGGCCTTCGGGGTGAACACTGAAGCTTTCTTT.

CDR3 protein: CASTLRERSSYNEQFF. The CDR3 DNA follows: TGCGCCAGCACCCTGCGAGAGAGAAGCTCCTACAATGAGCAGTTCTTC. The chain employs TRBV5-1 and TRBJ2-1; the D is unclear. Between the trimmed V and J ends, which lost 6 bases and 0 bases, there was a span of 16 bases. The CDR3 runs to 16 residues. Germline assignment: CDR1 SGHRS and CDR2 YFSETQ.

The J gene is TRBJ2-2, the V gene TRBV7-2; no reliable D call. Germline CDR1 reads SGHTA; CDR2 reads FQGNSA. V shed 4 bases and J shed 7 bases, with 10 bases lying between them. The CDR3 covers 13 residues. The CDR3 loop reads CASSSPAIGELFF. The DNA for the CDR3 is TGTGCCAGCAGCTCTCCAGCGATCGGGGAGCTGTTTTTT.

The chain employs TRBV19 and TRBJ1-6; D gene unclear. CDR1 and CDR2 from the germline V gene are LNHDA and SQIVND (reference sequence). The CDR3 is 13 residues long. V dropped 11 bases and J dropped 14 bases, with 22 bases sitting between them. CDR3 sequence reads: CAGGTSPSWTLHF. In nucleotides, the CDR3 is TGTGCCGGAGGAACGAGCCCTTCATGGACCCTCCACTTT.

V usage is TRBV5-1 and J usage is TRBJ1-1; no clear D. This CDR3 has 14 residues. V gave up 0 bases and J gave up 0 bases, with 6 bases separating them. Germline lookup yields CDR1 SGHRS and CDR2 YFSETQ. The CDR3 nucleotides are TGCGCCAGCAGCTTGGAAAACATGAACACTGAAGCTTTCTTT. Translated, it gives CASSLENMNTEAFF.

In this sample, this clone turned up once. This chain connects TRBV15 to TRBJ1-3; no reliable D call. V was pared by 6 bases and J by 0 bases, with 9 bases between. The CDR3 covers 14 residues. Looked up from germline, CDR1 is LNHNV and CDR2 is YYDKDF (reference sequence). This CDR3 is CATSLVLSGNTIYF. The CDR3 bases are TGTGCCACCAGTCTCGTACTCTCTGGAAACACCATATATTTT.

The chain recombines TRBV7-9 with TRBJ2-7; a possible D gene is TRBD2 (5 bases). CDR1 is SEHNR, CDR2 FQNEAQ, per germline (reference sequence). This CDR3 region has 14 residues. V was clipped by 5 bases and J by 6 bases, with 17 bases between them. Here the CDR3 DNA reads TGTGCCAGCAGCAACGGGGAAGGACTCGGCGAGCAGTACTTC. Protein sequence: CASSNGEGLGEQYF. Variable domain in full (rest from reference TRBV7-9 and TRBJ2-7): DTGVSQNPRHKITKRGQNVTFRCDPISEHNRLYWYRQTLGQGPEFLTYFQNEAQLEKSRLLSDRFSAERPKGSFSTLEIQRTEQGDSAMYLCASSNGEGLGEQYFGPGTRLTVT.

This chain uses TRBV30 with TRBJ1-1; D remains unclear. Trimming took off 2 bases at V and 2 bases at J, with 12 bases between the two ends. In germline, CDR1 is GTSNPN, CDR2 SVGIG (reference sequence). This CDR3 region has 14 residues. CDR3 nucleotides: TGTGCCTGGAGTCCGGCTACGGGTAACACTGAAGCTTTCTTT. This codes for CAWSPATGNTEAFF. Supplemented by reference TRBV30 and TRBJ1-1, the full variable domain reads SQTIHQWPATLVQPVGSPLSLECTVEGTSNPNLYWYRQAAGRGLQLLFYSVGIGQISSEVPQNLSASRPQDRQFILSSKKLLLSDSGFYLCAWSPATGNTEAFFGQGTRLTVV.

The chain employs TRBV9 and TRBJ1-6, with TRBD1 identical over 9 bases. Trimming took 4 bases from V and 10 from J; bases not matched to a gene: 9. Germline assignment: CDR1 SGDLS and CDR2 YYNGEE. This CDR3 has 15 residues. The CDR3 is CASSLQDRGGSPLHF. The CDR3 bases are TGTGCCAGCAGCCTCCAGGACAGGGGCGGATCACCCCTCCACTTT.

The rearrangement joins TRBV5-1 to TRBJ1-3, with D uncertain. CDR1 is SGHRS and CDR2 is YFSETQ in the germline V gene. V lost 3 bases, J lost 3 bases, and 7 bases lay in between. This CDR3 region has 13 residues. Here the CDR3 DNA reads TGCGCCAGCAGCTCCTTTAGTGGAAACACCATATATTTT. Translated: CASSSFSGNTIYF. Full variable domain (remainder filled in from reference TRBV5-1 and TRBJ1-3): KAGVTQTPRYLIKTRGQQVTLSCSPISGHRSVSWYQQTPGQGLQFLFEYFSETQRNKGNFPGRFSGRQFSNSRSEMNVSTLELGDSALYLCASSSFSGNTIYFGEGSWLTVV.

As for this clone: Different DNA sequences within this sample yield the same CDR3. The DNA of the CDR3 is TGTGCCAGTAGTATAGGTCGGGGGAATCAGCCCCAGCATTTT. It specifies CASSIGRGNQPQHF. This chain uses TRBV19 with TRBJ1-5; possible D gene TRBD1, 5 bases. The CDR3 consists of 14 residues. The germline CDR1 and CDR2 sequences are LNHDA and SQIVND (reference sequence). V was trimmed by 1 base and J by 4 bases, leaving 8 bases between them.

This chain joins TRBV7-2 and TRBJ1-2; weak D call: TRBD1 (6 bases). V lost 4 bases to trimming and J lost 3 bases, with 15 bases between them. Germline CDR1 and CDR2: SGHTA and FQGNSA. This CDR3 comprises 15 residues. CDR3 residues: CASSSTGLIYYGYTF. In nucleotides, the CDR3 is TGTGCCAGCAGCTCCACAGGGTTGATTTACTATGGCTACACCTTC. The whole variable domain, remainder taken from reference TRBV7-2 and TRBJ1-2, is GAGVSQSPSNKVTEKGKDVELRCDPISGHTALYWYRQSLGQGLEFLIYFQGNSAPDKSGLPSDRFSAERTGGSVSTLTIQRTQQEDSAVYLCASSSTGLIYYGYTFGSGTRLTVV.

This clone was counted between two and nine times. This chain uses TRBV4-3 with TRBJ1-6, with TRBD1 identical over 9 bases. The J segment lost 0 bases and the V segment lost 0 bases, leaving 9 bases of the junction unmatched. Germline-derived CDR1 and CDR2 are LGHNA and YSLEER. The CDR3 runs 20 residues. Written as DNA, the CDR3 is TGCGCCAGCAGCCAAGAGCCCGGGACAGGGATGAGCTCCTATAATTCACCCCTCCACTTT. This translates into CASSQEPGTGMSSYNSPLHF.

This clone was counted only a few times. The CDR3 coding sequence is TGTGCCAGCAGCTTAGCGGTGAACGAGCAGTACTTC. Translating gives CASSLAVNEQYF. V is TRBV11-2 and J is TRBJ2-7, with D uncertain. This CDR3 is built from 12 residues. Trimming took off 1 base at V and 5 bases at J, with 6 bases between the two ends. CDR1 is SGHAT and CDR2 is FQNNGV in the germline V gene.

The chain uses TRBV12-3 or TRBV12-4 and TRBJ2-1, with D hard to call. The CDR3 consists of 13 residues. The V end was cut by 0 bases, the J end by 10 bases, with 10 bases between. This CDR3 is CASSLAFGMEQFF. CDR3 sequence (DNA): TGTGCCAGCAGTTTAGCGTTCGGTATGGAGCAGTTCTTC.

The V gene is TRBV7-9, the J gene TRBJ2-7; D unclear. CDR3 length: 15 residues. V lost 5 bases, J lost 2 bases, and 16 bases lay in between. CDR1 is SEHNR and CDR2 is FQNEAQ in the germline V gene (reference sequence). The DNA of the CDR3 is TGTGCCAGCAGCGAAAGCGTACGGGTAACCTACGAGCAGTACTTC. Its translation is CASSESVRVTYEQYF.

This chain uses TRBV5-1 with TRBJ2-5, with a weak D call TRBD1 (6 bases). V was pared by 1 base and J by 5 bases, with 9 bases between. Germline V gene data show CDR1 as SGHRS and CDR2 as YFSETQ. CDR3 length equals 13 residues. The DNA for the CDR3 is TGCGCCAGCAGCTTGAAGGGGGTGGAGACCCAGTACTTC. This codes for CASSLKGVETQYF.